These T cell receptor beta chains were read from a single sample in a study of blood T cell repertoires in COVID-19. TCRdb keeps only in-frame clones here, not all; method: immunoSEQ multiplex PCR. Of 100,000 to 150,000 clones in the sample, approximately 84% are singletons; the top ten hold roughly a sixth. The specimen was peripheral blood. The receptor source for this set is a woman aged 80 or over with acute or convalescent COVID-19. Both conserved end residues are part of each CDR3. Each record gives: V gene, clone size, J gene, D gene, CDR3 protein, CDR3 DNA. The D gene is left open where the match is weak. Clone size is given for some rows only: seen once, a few or many times, or a class if the clone is expanded.

TRBV7-2	few	TRBJ1-2	-	CASSSQGSWGYTF	TGTGCCAGCAGCTCCCAGGGTAGTTGGGGCTACACCTTC
TRBV6-2/TRBV6-3	-	TRBJ2-1	TRBD2	CASSLAGTTSDNEQFF	TGTGCCAGCAGTTTAGCGGGGACGACCTCCGACAATGAGCAGTTCTTC
TRBV2	-	TRBJ2-1	TRBD2	CASSPGTSGGNEQFF	TGTGCCAGCAGTCCCGGGACTAGCGGGGGAAATGAGCAGTTCTTC
TRBV18	-	TRBJ1-2	-	CASSVDSDNYGYTF	TGTGCCAGCTCAGTGGACAGTGATAACTATGGCTACACCTTC
TRBV29-1	-	TRBJ1-4	-	CSVVVSRGGDEKLFF	TGCAGCGTTGTGGTTTCGCGGGGGGGTGATGAAAAACTGTTTTTT
TRBV18	-	TRBJ1-1	-	CASSPATGPTEAFF	TGTGCCAGCTCACCGGCGACAGGCCCCACTGAAGCTTTCTTT
TRBV30	-	TRBJ1-3	TRBD1	CAWSPYRTGAGNTIYF	TGTGCCTGGAGCCCCTACCGGACAGGGGCGGGAAACACCATATATTTT
TRBV4-3	-	TRBJ2-1	-	CASSQGAYREQFF	TGCGCCAGCAGCCAAGGTGCGTATCGTGAGCAGTTCTTC
TRBV18	few	TRBJ2-5	-	CASSPAGARAQYF	TGTGCCAGCTCACCGGCGGGGGCCCGGGCCCAGTACTTC
TRBV18	-	TRBJ2-5	TRBD2	CASSPSIAGRETQYF	TGTGCCAGCTCACCCTCAATAGCGGGCCGGGAGACCCAGTACTTC
TRBV27	-	TRBJ2-6	-	CASSTRQVEANVLTF	TGTGCCAGCAGTACCAGACAGGTTGAGGCCAACGTCCTGACTTTC
TRBV19	-	TRBJ2-7	-	CASRGADSREQYF	TGTGCCAGTCGTGGGGCAGACTCTCGGGAGCAGTACTTC
TRBV6-2/TRBV6-3	-	TRBJ1-2	-	CASSYSPRGYTF	TGTGCCAGCAGTTACAGCCCGAGAGGCTACACCTTC
TRBV4-3	-	TRBJ1-5	TRBD1	CASSQGDRGNQPQHF	TGCGCCAGCAGCCAAGGAGACAGGGGCAATCAGCCCCAGCATTTT
TRBV19	once	TRBJ1-1	TRBD1	CASRQGANTEAFF	TGTGCCAGTAGGCAGGGGGCGAACACTGAAGCTTTCTTT
TRBV18	-	TRBJ2-7	-	CASSRTASYEQYF	TGTGCCAGCTCACGGACAGCCTCCTACGAGCAGTACTTC
TRBV15	-	TRBJ2-5	-	CATSRDQGGQETQYF	TGTGCCACCAGCAGAGATCAGGGGGGTCAAGAGACCCAGTACTTC
TRBV6-2/TRBV6-3	-	TRBJ1-1	TRBD1	CASSFTGGDTEAFF	TGTGCCAGCAGTTTTACAGGGGGGGACACTGAAGCTTTCTTT
TRBV6-5	few	TRBJ1-1	-	CASSYGLGSTEAFF	TGTGCCAGCAGCTACGGGCTGGGGAGTACTGAAGCTTTCTTT
TRBV6-5	many	TRBJ2-2	-	CASKLTREPTGELFF	TGTGCCAGCAAATTGACGAGGGAACCCACCGGGGAGCTGTTTTTT
TRBV3-1/TRBV3-2	-	TRBJ2-1	TRBD2	CASSPHYDLAGAYNEQFF	TGTGCCAGCAGCCCGCACTATGATCTAGCGGGAGCCTACAATGAGCAGTTCTTC
TRBV6-2/TRBV6-3	-	TRBJ1-2	-	CASSYSRRAYGYTF	TGTGCCAGCAGTTACTCGAGGAGGGCCTATGGCTACACCTTC
TRBV27	-	TRBJ2-5	TRBD1	CASSRQGIKETQYF	TGTGCCAGCAGTCGACAGGGAATTAAAGAGACCCAGTACTTC
TRBV9	-	TRBJ1-1	-	CASSPAGQYTEAFF	TGTGCCAGCAGCCCGGCGGGCCAATACACTGAAGCTTTCTTT
TRBV6-5	-	TRBJ2-1	TRBD2	CASSSLAGLRTNEQFF	TGTGCCAGCAGTTCCTTAGCGGGCCTGAGGACGAATGAGCAGTTCTTC
TRBV19	few	TRBJ2-1	TRBD2	CASSLKRGSYNEQFF	TGTGCCAGTAGTCTTAAGCGGGGGTCCTACAATGAGCAGTTCTTC
TRBV25-1	-	TRBJ1-6	TRBD1	CASSLRTGDNSPLHF	TGTGCCAGCAGCCTGAGGACAGGGGACAATTCACCCCTCCACTTT
TRBV6-2/TRBV6-3	-	TRBJ2-7	TRBD1	CASSPNRGGRDEQYF	TGTGCCAGCAGCCCTAATCGAGGGGGCCGGGACGAGCAGTACTTC
TRBV10-2	few	TRBJ2-5	-	CASGRPRRETQYF	TGCGCCAGCGGGCGACCCCGCCGGGAGACCCAGTACTTC
TRBV7-7	-	TRBJ2-7	TRBD1	CASSYDRGSEQYF	TGTGCCAGCAGCTATGACAGGGGGAGCGAGCAGTACTTC
TRBV5-1	-	TRBJ2-3	TRBD2	CASSLDGGRGTDTQYF	TGCGCCAGCAGCTTGGACGGGGGGAGGGGCACAGATACGCAGTATTTT
TRBV27	-	TRBJ2-3	TRBD2	CASTLAGLSTDTQYF	TGTGCCAGCACACTCGCGGGACTAAGCACAGATACGCAGTATTTT
TRBV18	-	TRBJ1-5	-	CASSRQPANQPQHF	TGTGCCAGCTCTCGACAGCCGGCGAATCAGCCCCAGCATTTT
TRBV5-1	-	TRBJ2-7	TRBD1	CASSSGGTGNNYEQYF	TGCGCCAGCAGCTCTGGGGGGACAGGGAATAACTACGAGCAGTACTTC
TRBV12-3/TRBV12-4	-	TRBJ1-2	TRBD1	CASSLTGFYGYTF	TGTGCCAGCAGCCTGACAGGGTTCTATGGCTACACCTTC
TRBV12-5	few	TRBJ2-1	-	CASAGSGGFRNEQFF	TGTGCTAGCGCCGGGAGTGGGGGATTCAGGAATGAGCAGTTCTTC
TRBV11-2	-	TRBJ2-7	-	CASSPLWSSYEQYF	TGTGCCAGCAGCCCCCTGTGGAGCTCCTACGAGCAGTACTTC
TRBV10-3	many	TRBJ1-2	TRBD1	CAISESILGTGPGYTF	TGTGCCATCAGTGAGTCGATTCTCGGGACAGGGCCCGGCTACACCTTC
TRBV14	-	TRBJ2-7	TRBD2	CASSPLAGGSYEQYF	TGTGCCAGCAGCCCGTTAGCGGGAGGCTCTTACGAGCAGTACTTC
TRBV5-1	-	TRBJ2-5	TRBD1	CASSRDRVMETQYF	TGCGCCAGCAGCCGGGACAGGGTTATGGAGACCCAGTACTTC
TRBV6-2/TRBV6-3	-	TRBJ2-3	TRBD2	CASSAGLAGGPADTQYF	TGTGCCAGCAGTGCGGGACTAGCGGGAGGGCCCGCAGATACGCAGTATTTT
TRBV7-2	-	TRBJ2-2	TRBD2	CASRLAGGPGELFF	TGTGCCAGCAGATTAGCGGGAGGGCCCGGGGAGCTGTTTTTT
TRBV7-2	-	TRBJ1-2	-	CASREGPGYGYTF	TGTGCCAGCAGGGAGGGGCCCGGCTATGGCTACACCTTC
TRBV5-4	-	TRBJ2-3	TRBD1	CASSWGQGEGTDTQYF	TGTGCCAGCAGCTGGGGACAGGGCGAGGGCACAGATACGCAGTATTTT
TRBV19	-	TRBJ2-5	-	CATSVTGGVEGQYF	TGTGCCACTTCAGTAACAGGCGGGGTTGAGGGCCAGTACTTC
TRBV6-6	once	TRBJ1-5	-	CASSYSTPALGQPQHF	TGTGCCAGCAGTTACTCGACCCCCGCGTTGGGCCAGCCCCAGCATTTT
TRBV4-3	-	TRBJ1-4	-	CASSQSTLGAVREKLFF	TGCGCCAGCAGCCAATCCACTTTAGGGGCCGTCCGGGAAAAACTGTTTTTT
TRBV5-6	-	TRBJ1-6	TRBD1	CASSRDRVLSPLHF	TGTGCCAGCAGTCGGGACAGGGTACTTTCACCCCTCCACTTT
TRBV7-2	-	TRBJ2-3	TRBD2	CASSTSGSYDTQYF	TGTGCCAGCAGCACTAGCGGGAGTTATGATACGCAGTATTTT
TRBV15	-	TRBJ1-1	-	CATSRDTSSSEAFF	TGTGCCACCAGCAGAGATACTAGTTCTTCTGAAGCTTTCTTT
TRBV5-1	-	TRBJ2-6	-	CASSLGGPGANVLTF	TGCGCCAGCAGCTTGGGGGGGCCAGGGGCCAACGTCCTGACTTTC
TRBV7-2	-	TRBJ2-7	TRBD2	CASSVTLTSGGYYEQYF	TGTGCCAGCAGCGTTACCCTTACTAGCGGGGGGTACTACGAGCAGTACTTC
TRBV24-1	-	TRBJ2-1	-	CATRRDFRNNEQFF	TGTGCCACCAGACGGGACTTTAGAAACAATGAGCAGTTCTTC
TRBV5-4	-	TRBJ1-1	-	CASSPPGQISEAFF	TGTGCCAGCAGCCCGCCCGGACAGATTAGTGAAGCTTTCTTT
TRBV9	once	TRBJ2-5	-	CASSGTGYQETQYF	TGTGCCAGCAGCGGGACGGGGTACCAAGAGACCCAGTACTTC